What follows is one T cell receptor beta chain and its context. Germline CDR1 is SNHLY and CDR2 is FYNNEI. CDR3 size: 14 residues. With 8 bases removed from V and 5 bases from J, the gap between germline ends came to 15 bases. These data are taken from a study of blood T cell repertoires in COVID-19. Study in general: In each case, the material was cDNA or gDNA derived from T cells, B-cell-depleted T cells, or PBMCs.

Using immunoSEQ multiplex PCR, the repertoire was profiled, and TCRdb retains in-frame clones only, with some absent. The data hold approximately 280,000 clones, with 85% to 90% observed a single time. This rearrangement joins TRBV2 to TRBJ1-4; tentatively, D is TRBD1 (5 bases). The origin of this receptor is a man aged 40-55 years with acute or convalescent COVID-19. The sample taken for sequencing was peripheral blood. CDR3 in amino acids: CASLRDGLNEKLFF. The CDR3 nucleotides are TGTGCCAGCTTGCGGGACGGCCTGAATGAAAAACTGTTTTTT. Together with reference TRBV2 and TRBJ1-4, the CDR3 gives the full variable domain: EPEVTQTPSHQVTQMGQEVILRCVPISNHLYFYWYRQILGQKVEFLVSFYNNEISEKSEIFDDQFSVERPDGSNFTLKIRSTKLEDSAMYFCASLRDGLNEKLFFGSGTQLSVL.